The rows below give T cell receptor beta chains drawn from one sample of a study of Graves' ophthalmopathy and Graves' hyperthyroidism. TCRdb processed the multiplex PCR reads anew with MiXCR; each CDR3 protein has one entry. The table lists roughly 220,000 distinct CDR3 sequences, 40% to 50% of them singletons. The sample consisted of peripheral blood. These receptors were obtained from an adult man with Graves' ophthalmopathy. The CDR3 runs from the conserved cysteine through the conserved F or W. Fields, in order: CDR3 protein, CDR3 DNA, V gene, clone size, J gene, D gene. A D gene is named only where the DNA matches it firmly. Only part of the rows carry a size: once, few, many, or a class if the clone is expanded.

CDR3aa: CASSIDLVLAGVEQYF; CDR3nt: TGTGCCAGTAGTATAGATCTCGTACTAGCGGGAGTCGAGCAGTACTTC; v_gene: TRBV19; abundance: few; j_gene: TRBJ2-7; d_gene: TRBD2
CDR3aa: CASSREDRGEYEQYF; CDR3nt: TGTGCCAGCAGCAGAGAGGACAGGGGGGAGTACGAGCAGTACTTC; v_gene: TRBV9; abundance: .; j_gene: TRBJ2-7; d_gene: TRBD1
CDR3aa: CASSLQGNSPLHF; CDR3nt: TGTGCCAGCAGCTTGCAGGGGAATTCACCCCTCCACTTT; v_gene: TRBV5-5; abundance: .; j_gene: TRBJ1-6; d_gene: .
CDR3aa: CASSQGQERYF; CDR3nt: TGTGCCAGCAGCCAAGGACAGGAGCGGTACTTC; v_gene: TRBV12-3/TRBV12-4; abundance: .; j_gene: TRBJ2-7; d_gene: TRBD1
CDR3aa: CASSQSRSGNTDTQYF; CDR3nt: TGTGCCAGCAGCCAATCCCGTAGCGGGAACACAGATACGCAGTATTTT; v_gene: TRBV7-9; abundance: .; j_gene: TRBJ2-3; d_gene: TRBD2
CDR3aa: CASSLVASKPGLSPLHF; CDR3nt: TGCGCCAGCAGCTTGGTTGCTAGTAAGCCGGGACTTTCACCCCTCCACTTT; v_gene: TRBV5-1; abundance: .; j_gene: TRBJ1-6; d_gene: .
CDR3aa: CSVERDIYTEAFF; CDR3nt: TGCAGCGTTGAACGGGATATCTACACTGAAGCTTTCTTT; v_gene: TRBV29-1; abundance: few; j_gene: TRBJ1-1; d_gene: .
CDR3aa: CASSGRFPEETQYF; CDR3nt: TGTGCCAGCAGTGGTCGCTTCCCAGAAGAGACCCAGTACTTC; v_gene: TRBV6-5; abundance: .; j_gene: TRBJ2-5; d_gene: .
CDR3aa: CASSTVVRQHHYGYTF; CDR3nt: TGTGCCAGCAGTACCGTAGTTCGGCAGCACCACTATGGCTACACCTTC; v_gene: TRBV27; abundance: few; j_gene: TRBJ1-2; d_gene: .
CDR3aa: CASSRGRGRDEQYF; CDR3nt: TGTGCCAGCAGCCGGGGCAGGGGGCGCGACGAGCAGTACTTC; v_gene: TRBV5-1; abundance: .; j_gene: TRBJ2-7; d_gene: TRBD1
CDR3aa: CASSERTSGRAVPGELFF; CDR3nt: TGCGCCAGCAGTGAGAGGACTAGCGGGAGGGCCGTCCCCGGGGAGCTGTTTTTT; v_gene: TRBV10-1; abundance: .; j_gene: TRBJ2-2; d_gene: TRBD2
CDR3aa: CASSARTSGSYEQYF; CDR3nt: TGTGCCAGCAGTGCAAGGACTAGCGGGAGTTACGAGCAGTACTTC; v_gene: TRBV2; abundance: .; j_gene: TRBJ2-7; d_gene: TRBD2
CDR3aa: CASSAGLAGRDEQYF; CDR3nt: TGTGCCAGCAGCGCCGGACTAGCGGGGAGAGACGAGCAGTACTTC; v_gene: TRBV7-8; abundance: .; j_gene: TRBJ2-7; d_gene: TRBD2
CDR3aa: CASNEEIWEKLFF; CDR3nt: TGTGCCAGCAACGAGGAGATTTGGGAAAAACTGTTTTTT; v_gene: TRBV2; abundance: many; j_gene: TRBJ1-4; d_gene: .